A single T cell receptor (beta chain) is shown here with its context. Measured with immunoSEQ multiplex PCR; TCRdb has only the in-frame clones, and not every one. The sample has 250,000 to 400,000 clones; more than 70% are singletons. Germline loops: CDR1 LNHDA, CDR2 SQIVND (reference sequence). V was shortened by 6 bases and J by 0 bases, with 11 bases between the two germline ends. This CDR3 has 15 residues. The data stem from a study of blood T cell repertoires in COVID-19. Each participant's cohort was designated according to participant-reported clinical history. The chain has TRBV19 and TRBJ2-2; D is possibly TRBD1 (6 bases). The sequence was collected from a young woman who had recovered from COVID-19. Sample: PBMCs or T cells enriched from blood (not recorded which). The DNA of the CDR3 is TGTGCCAGTAGCCCACAGGGTACGAACACCGGGGAGCTGTTTTTT. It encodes CASSPQGTNTGELFF.